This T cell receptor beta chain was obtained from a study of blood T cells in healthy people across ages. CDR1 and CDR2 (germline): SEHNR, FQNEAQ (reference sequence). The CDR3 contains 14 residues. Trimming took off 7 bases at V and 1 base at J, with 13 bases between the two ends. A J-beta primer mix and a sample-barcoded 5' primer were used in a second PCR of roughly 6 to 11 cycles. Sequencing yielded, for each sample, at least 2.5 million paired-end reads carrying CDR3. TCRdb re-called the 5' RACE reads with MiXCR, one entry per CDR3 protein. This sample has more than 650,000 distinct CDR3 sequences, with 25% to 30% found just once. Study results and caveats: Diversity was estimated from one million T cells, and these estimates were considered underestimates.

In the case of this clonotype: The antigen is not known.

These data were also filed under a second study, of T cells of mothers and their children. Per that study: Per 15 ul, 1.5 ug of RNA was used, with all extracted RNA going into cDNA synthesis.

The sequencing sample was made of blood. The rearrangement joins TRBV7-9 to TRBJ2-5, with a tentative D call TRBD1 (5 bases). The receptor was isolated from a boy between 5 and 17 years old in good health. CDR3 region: CASTNPDSQETQYF. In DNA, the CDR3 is TGTGCCAGCACAAACCCCGACAGCCAAGAGACCCAGTACTTC. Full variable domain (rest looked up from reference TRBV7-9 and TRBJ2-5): DTGVSQNPRHKITKRGQNVTFRCDPISEHNRLYWYRQTLGQGPEFLTYFQNEAQLEKSRLLSDRFSAERPKGSFSTLEIQRTEQGDSAMYLCASTNPDSQETQYFGPGTRLLVL.